The following is a T cell receptor beta chain sequence with its context. The sample originates from a study of blood T cell repertoires in COVID-19. Overall study context: The study drew acute and convalescent COVID-19 samples from the United States, Italy and Spain. T cells, B-cell-depleted T cells, or PBMCs provided the cDNA or gDNA that served as material.

Source study methods: Researchers report that nucleated cell counts were estimated from reference gene primer amplification. Profiled with immunoSEQ multiplex PCR; TCRdb holds only in-frame clones, not every one. V and J calls and clone size are those listed in that table; D and trimming were worked out from the DNA. The repertoire holds fewer than 200,000 clones, 80% to 90% seen once, with around 1% in the top ten. The V gene lost 2 bases and the J gene lost 13 bases, with 13 bases spanning the gap. Germline values: CDR1 MNHEY, CDR2 SVGEGT. The length of the CDR3 is 12 residues. Sequencing used peripheral blood. J is TRBJ2-3 and V is TRBV6-2 or TRBV6-3, with D possibly TRBD2 on 6 matching bases. The receptor was isolated from a woman aged 18-35 years who had recovered from COVID-19. CDR3 coding DNA: TGTGCCAGCAGTTACGCTAGCGCGCTAAAGTATTTT. Translating it yields CASSYASALKYF.